These 5 T cell receptor beta chains were sequenced from one sample in a study of blood T cell repertoires in COVID-19. The assay was immunoSEQ multiplex PCR, and TCRdb's table has in-frame clones only and misses some. The sample has a few hundred thousand clones, about 88% seen once. The source material was peripheral blood. The origin of the receptors is a woman aged 55-69 years with COVID-19, enrolled during active disease.

The V call is TRBV3-1 (or the pseudogene TRBV3-2), the J call TRBJ2-6, with 7 bases that match TRBD1. V trimming: 9 bases; J trimming: 5 bases; junction bases outside the gene matches: 13. Germline-derived CDR1 and CDR2 are LGHDT and YNNKEL (reference sequence). The CDR3 loop spans 16 amino acids. The CDR3 loop reads CASIGTADPRANVLTF. The CDR3 region has the DNA TGTGCCAGTATCGGGACAGCCGACCCCCGGGCCAACGTCCTGACTTTC.

The chain links TRBV28 to TRBJ2-1; weak D call: TRBD1 (5 bases). The V and J ends lost 4 bases and 5 bases respectively, with 15 bases between them. This CDR3 has 15 amino acids. CDR1 and CDR2 (germline): MDHEN, SYDVKM. CDR3 protein: CASSSHRRLNNEQFF. The CDR3 coding sequence is TGTGCCAGCAGTTCCCACAGGCGACTGAACAATGAGCAGTTCTTC.

The rearrangement joins TRBV7-9 to TRBJ2-6, with D uncertain. Trimming removed 0 bases from V and 2 bases from J, with 11 bases in between. Looked up from germline, CDR1 is SEHNR and CDR2 is FQNEAQ (reference sequence). The CDR3 runs 17 residues. The CDR3, as DNA: TGTGCCAGCAGCTTAGCACATTCCGAAGCTGGGGCCAACGTCCTGACTTTC. Its protein product is CASSLAHSEAGANVLTF.

V usage is TRBV6-5 and J usage is TRBJ1-1; 7 bases align to TRBD1. With V trimmed by 7 bases and J by 1 base, 6 bases remained unmatched. This CDR3 is built from 14 residues. The germline gives CDR1 MNHEY, CDR2 SVGAGI. The CDR3 sequence: CASTRQGPNTEAFF. The CDR3 DNA reads as TGTGCCAGCACCCGACAGGGTCCGAACACTGAAGCTTTCTTT.

V usage is TRBV24-1 and J usage is TRBJ1-2; TRBD1 might be the D (5 bases). CDR1 is KGHDR and CDR2 is SFDVKD in the germline V gene. V shed 2 bases and J shed 4 bases, with 10 bases lying between them. The CDR3 totals 14 residues. The CDR3 here is CATSDWTRFYGYTF. For the CDR3, the DNA is TGTGCCACCAGTGATTGGACAAGGTTCTATGGCTACACCTTC.